The 5 T cell receptor beta chains below all came from one sample that was sequenced in a study of blood T cell repertoires in COVID-19. This table comes from immunoSEQ multiplex PCR, and its TCRdb copy is limited to in-frame clones, with some not included. The sample holds hundreds of thousands of clones, approximately 86% seen once. The source material was peripheral blood. The receptors derive from a man in his 70s with acute or convalescent COVID-19.

The rearrangement uses TRBV7-2 and TRBJ2-5; D gene unclear. CDR3 size: 11 residues. Trimming removed 2 bases at V and 5 bases at J, with 3 bases between. Germline loops: CDR1 SGHTA, CDR2 FQGNSA. The CDR3 spells CASSLLETQYF. DNA for the CDR3: TGTGCCAGCAGCTTACTGGAGACCCAGTACTTC.

The chain joins TRBV6-5 to TRBJ1-5; 7 bases agree with TRBD1. CDR3 length: 15 residues. V lost 8 bases and J lost 0; bases outside the gene matches: 7. Per the germline V gene, CDR1 is MNHEY and CDR2 is SVGAGI. The CDR3 DNA follows: TGTGCCAGCGGCCCCGGGACAGTTAGCAATCAGCCCCAGCATTTT. Translation: CASGPGTVSNQPQHF.

V and J are TRBV23-1 and TRBJ2-7; tentative D call: TRBD2 (6 bases). TRBV23-1 has ORF status, its function being uncertain. Trimming took 6 bases from V and 3 from J, leaving 9 bases between them. The CDR3 loop spans 12 amino acids. In DNA form, the CDR3 reads TGCGCCAGCAGCCCCGGGGGCTACGAGCAGTACTTC. Protein: CASSPGGYEQYF.

The chain combines TRBV4-3 with TRBJ2-4; D perhaps matches TRBD1 (7 bases). Trimming shortened V by 1 base and J by 3 bases, and 16 bases separated the two germline ends. Per the germline V gene, CDR1 is LGHNA and CDR2 is YSLEER. The CDR3 loop spans 17 amino acids. The CDR3 loop is CASSQGRQGGDKNIQYF. As DNA, the CDR3 is TGCGCCAGCAGCCAAGGCAGACAGGGAGGCGACAAAAACATTCAGTACTTC.

Concerning this clone: Other DNA sequences in this sample translate to the same CDR3. The chain couples TRBV7-2 to TRBJ1-5; the D gene is possibly TRBD1 (5 bases). Germline CDR1 and CDR2: SGHTA and FQGNSA. CDR3 length equals 13 residues. The V gene lost 3 bases and the J gene lost 7 bases, with 10 bases spanning the gap. The CDR3 DNA reads as TGTGCCAGCAGCTTGCAGGGAGGACAGCCCCAGCATTTT. Translating it yields CASSLQGGQPQHF.